Listed below are T cell receptor beta chains from one sample, sequenced in a study of T-cell memory formation after mild COVID-19. TCRdb reprocessed the 5' RACE reads via MiXCR and lists one record per CDR3 protein. The sample consists of about 130,000 distinct CDR3 sequences, 5% to 6.5% of them appearing once. Sequencing was done on a sample of PBMCs or a T cell subset sorted from them (not recorded which). The receptors come from an adult woman who had mild COVID-19 (a few samples of this study predate the infection). Cell type and time point are not known. Both conserved end residues are part of each CDR3. Each record gives: clone size, J gene, V gene, D gene, CDR3 DNA, CDR3 protein. A D gene is named only where the DNA matches it firmly. Some rows mark clone size as missing; the rest say once, few, many or name a class of expanded clone.

>-|TRBJ2-5|TRBV5-1|-
TGCGCCAGCAGCACCCCCGGGGATTTGGAGACCCAGTACTTC
CASSTPGDLETQYF
>-|TRBJ1-6|TRBV7-8|-
TGTGCCAGCAGCTTAGATAGACAAACCTCTAATTCACCCCTCCACTTT
CASSLDRQTSNSPLHF
>-|TRBJ1-1|TRBV4-2|TRBD1
TGTGCCAGCAGCCAAGAAAGCAGGGGGTTGGAGAATGAAGATTTCTTT
CASSQESRGLENEDFF
>few|TRBJ2-7|TRBV6-5|TRBD1
TGTGCCAGCAGGATACCAGGGGGCCCTGGGGAGCAGTACTTC
CASRIPGGPGEQYF
>-|TRBJ1-3|TRBV11-2|-
TGTGCCAGCAGCTTAGGCGCTAGTCGAAACACCATATATTTT
CASSLGASRNTIYF
>many|TRBJ2-3|TRBV27|-
TGTGCCAGCAGCAGTCATAGCACAGATACGCAGTATTTT
CASSSHSTDTQYF
>once|TRBJ1-3|TRBV7-2|TRBD1
TGTGCCAGCAGCTTCGGAGGGACAGGGGGTGGAAACACCATATATTTT
CASSFGGTGGGNTIYF
>-|TRBJ2-1|TRBV11-3|-
TGTGCCAGCAGCTTAGAGGTAGGGAGCAATGAGCAGTTCTTC
CASSLEVGSNEQFF
>few|TRBJ1-6|TRBV7-9|-
TGTGCCAGCAGCTTAGGACCGACGAATTCACCCCTCCACTTT
CASSLGPTNSPLHF
>few|TRBJ2-3|TRBV12-3/TRBV12-4|TRBD2
TGTGCCAGCAGTCTACTAGCGGGGGTTACAGATACGCAGTATTTT
CASSLLAGVTDTQYF
>many|TRBJ2-3|TRBV5-6|TRBD1
TGTGCCAGCAGCCAGGGGGCCACAGATACGCAGTATTTT
CASSQGATDTQYF
>many|TRBJ1-6|TRBV19|-
TGTGCCAGTAGCACCTTCAGGGACCGAAATTCACCCCTCCACTTT
CASSTFRDRNSPLHF
>many|TRBJ1-1|TRBV4-2|-
TGTGCCAGCAGCCAAGACAGGGACACTGAAGCTTTCTTT
CASSQDRDTEAFF
>-|TRBJ2-3|TRBV12-3/TRBV12-4|-
TGTGCCAGCAGTTTCACGGGGTATACAGATACGCAGTATTTT
CASSFTGYTDTQYF
>few|TRBJ1-4|TRBV15|-
TGTGCCACCAGCAGAGGCCTAGGGGTCGATAATGAAAAACTGTTTTTT
CATSRGLGVDNEKLFF
>-|TRBJ2-1|TRBV28|TRBD1
TGTGCCAGCAGTCTAGGGACAGGGGGGTTGAGTGAGCAGTTCTTC
CASSLGTGGLSEQFF
>many|TRBJ2-1|TRBV7-3|-
TGTGCCAGCAGCATACATTGGGCAGACAATGAGCAGTTCTTC
CASSIHWADNEQFF
>-|TRBJ1-5|TRBV29-1|TRBD1
TGCAGCGTCGGGACAGGGGGCGCGAGGCAGCCCCAGCATTTT
CSVGTGGARQPQHF
>few|TRBJ1-5|TRBV12-3/TRBV12-4|-
TGTGCCAGCAGTTTAGTGTCAGTGAATCAGCCCCAGCATTTT
CASSLVSVNQPQHF
>-|TRBJ2-7|TRBV20-1|-
TGCAGTGCTAGAGATCAGTTAGGGGAGCAGTACTTC
CSARDQLGEQYF
>-|TRBJ1-6|TRBV6-2/TRBV6-3|-
TGTGCCAGCAGTTATGGGGCCACGGGTTCACCCCTCCACTTT
CASSYGATGSPLHF
>-|TRBJ1-1|TRBV6-5|TRBD1
TGTGCCAGCGGCCAGGGGGCGCCGACTGAAGCTTTCTTT
CASGQGAPTEAFF
>many|TRBJ2-3|TRBV20-1|TRBD2
TGCAGTGCTAGAGATTACGGGACTAGCGGTACAGATACGCAGTATTTT
CSARDYGTSGTDTQYF
>few|TRBJ2-1|TRBV10-3|TRBD1
TGTGCCATCAGTGATGCCGGGACAGGGGCCCCCGTCCACTTCTTC
CAISDAGTGAPVHFF
>many|TRBJ2-1|TRBV7-2|TRBD1
TGTGCCAGCAGCCGAGACAGGGGGCCGGTTGAGCAGTTCTTC
CASSRDRGPVEQFF
>-|TRBJ2-2|TRBV12-5|TRBD2
TGTGCTAGTGGCCAGACTAGCGGGAGAGGGGAGCTGTTTTTT
CASGQTSGRGELFF
>many|TRBJ2-1|TRBV12-3/TRBV12-4|-
TGTGCCAGCAGTTTACGCGGGAAGTTCAATGAGCAGTTCTTC
CASSLRGKFNEQFF
>-|TRBJ2-5|TRBV7-3|-
TGTGCCAGCAGCACCGGGAGCCGGGAGACCCAGTACTTC
CASSTGSRETQYF
>-|TRBJ2-2|TRBV12-3/TRBV12-4|-
TGTGCCAGCAGTCCCAGCGGATACACCGGGGAGCTGTTTTTT
CASSPSGYTGELFF
>-|TRBJ2-1|TRBV6-2/TRBV6-3|-
TGTGCCAGCAGTTACTCGCAGGGATATCGGTTCTTC
CASSYSQGYRFF
>-|TRBJ1-1|TRBV29-1|-
TGCAGCGTGGGGTACAAGAACACTGAAGCTTTCTTT
CSVGYKNTEAFF
>many|TRBJ1-5|TRBV29-1|-
TGCAGCGTTGCGGAAGGGTTCTTAGGCAATCAGCCCCAGCATTTT
CSVAEGFLGNQPQHF
>few|TRBJ2-7|TRBV7-9|-
TGTGCCAGCAGCTTAGGGGTTAGCCAACCTTACGAGCAGTACTTC
CASSLGVSQPYEQYF
>few|TRBJ1-2|TRBV7-2|-
TGTGCCAGCAGCTTAGCGCAGGGTACCTATGGCTACACCTTC
CASSLAQGTYGYTF
>few|TRBJ2-1|TRBV7-3|-
TGTGCCAGCAGCCCCTATCAGGGACCCTACAATGAGCAGTTCTTC
CASSPYQGPYNEQFF
>many|TRBJ2-2|TRBV5-1|-
TGCGCCAGCAGCACGGGGAACACCGGGGAGCTGTTTTTT
CASSTGNTGELFF
>few|TRBJ2-3|TRBV20-1|-
TGCAGTGCTCCCCCCCCGGGACAAGTAACAGATACGCAGTATTTT
CSAPPPGQVTDTQYF
>many|TRBJ1-2|TRBV20-1|-
TGCAGTGCAGGCCCGGCGGGAGGCTACACCTTC
CSAGPAGGYTF